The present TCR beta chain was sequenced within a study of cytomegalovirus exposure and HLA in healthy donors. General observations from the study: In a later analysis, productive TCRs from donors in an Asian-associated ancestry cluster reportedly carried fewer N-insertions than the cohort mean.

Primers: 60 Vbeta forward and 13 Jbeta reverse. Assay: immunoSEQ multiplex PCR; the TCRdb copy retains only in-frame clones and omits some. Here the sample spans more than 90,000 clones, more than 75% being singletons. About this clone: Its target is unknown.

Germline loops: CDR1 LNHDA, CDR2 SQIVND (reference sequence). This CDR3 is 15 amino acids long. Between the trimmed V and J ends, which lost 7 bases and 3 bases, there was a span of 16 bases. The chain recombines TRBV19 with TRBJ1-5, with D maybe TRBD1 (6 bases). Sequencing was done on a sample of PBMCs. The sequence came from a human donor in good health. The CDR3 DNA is TGTGCCAGTATCCCACAGGGAGCTACCAATCAGCCCCAGCATTTT. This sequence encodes CASIPQGATNQPQHF. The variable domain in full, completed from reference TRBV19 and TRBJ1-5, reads DGGITQSPKYLFRKEGQNVTLSCEQNLNHDAMYWYRQDPGQGLRLIYYSQIVNDFQKGDIAEGYSVSREKKESFPLTVTSAQKNPTAFYLCASIPQGATNQPQHFGDGTRLSIL.